The 2 T cell receptor beta chains given below trace back to one sample, sequenced in a study of lymphopenia after photon versus proton radiotherapy. Generated by immunoSEQ multiplex PCR, the TCRdb table keeps only in-frame clones and is missing some. This sample carries more than 70,000 clones, about 83% of them seen once, and the ten largest clones take roughly 1.4%. Source: peripheral blood, taken from a patient treated with proton-based radiotherapy. These receptors all come from a man between 60 and 75 years old with pancreatic cancer.

This clone was counted between two and nine times. The J gene is TRBJ1-5, the V gene TRBV30; perhaps TRBD1 as D (6 bases). The CDR3 is 16 amino acids. Germline V lookup: CDR1 GTSNPN, CDR2 SVGIG (reference sequence). Trimming cost V 1 base and J 7 bases, with 20 bases left between them. This CDR3 is CAWSGLTYREGQPQHF. CDR3 nucleotides: TGTGCCTGGAGTGGGTTGACGTACAGGGAAGGCCAGCCCCAGCATTTT.

The chain has TRBV2 and TRBJ1-5, with D possibly TRBD1 on 5 matching bases. V was cut by 10 bases and J by 5 bases, with 15 bases left in between. Germline values: CDR1 SNHLY, CDR2 FYNNEI. This CDR3 is built from 13 residues. CDR3 bases: TGTGCCACCGGGGAGAGGGGAGATCAGCCCCAGCATTTT. Its protein is CATGERGDQPQHF.